Following are 22 T cell receptor beta chains from one sample sequenced in a study of blood T cell repertoires in COVID-19. Assay used: immunoSEQ multiplex PCR; TCRdb lists only in-frame clones, some missing. This sample has around 310,000 clones; over 75% occur once, and the top ten carry more than 6%. Sequenced material: peripheral blood. All receptors derive from a woman aged 30 to 39 with COVID-19, enrolled during active disease.

The chain carries TRBV5-1 and TRBJ1-5, with D uncertain. Germline assignment: CDR1 SGHRS and CDR2 YFSETQ. Trimming cost V 9 bases and J 2 bases, with 18 bases left between them. The CDR3 length is 15 residues. This CDR3 is CAIFNASYGNQPQHF. In DNA, the CDR3 is TGCGCCATATTCAATGCTTCCTATGGCAATCAGCCCCAGCATTTT.

This clone was detected once. This chain uses TRBV5-6 with TRBJ2-5; possibly TRBD2 for D (5 bases). The germline CDR1 and CDR2 sequences are SGHDT and YYEEEE. This CDR3 spans 14 amino acids. V was shortened by 4 bases and J by 4 bases, with 14 bases between the two germline ends. CDR3 region: CASSPLGVRETQYF. The CDR3 bases are TGTGCCAGCAGCCCGCTCGGGGTACGAGAGACCCAGTACTTC.

Details on this clone: Other DNA variants within this sample encode the same CDR3. The chain is built from TRBV3-1 (or the pseudogene TRBV3-2) and TRBJ2-7, with TRBD2 identical over 10 bases. CDR1 and CDR2 (germline): LGHDT, YNNKEL (reference sequence). J was trimmed by 4 bases and V by 6 bases; bases with no gene match: 9. This CDR3 has 15 residues. CDR3 sequence reads: CASSALAGPLYEQYF. CDR3 bases: TGTGCCAGCAGTGCACTAGCGGGACCTCTTTACGAGCAGTACTTC.

The V and J genes are TRBV24-1 and TRBJ1-5; 9 bases agree with TRBD1. V lost 4 bases and J lost 6; bases outside the gene matches: 12. The CDR3 runs 17 residues. The germline V gene has CDR1 KGHDR and CDR2 SFDVKD. For the CDR3, the DNA is TGTGCCACCAGTGACTGTACAGGGGGCGCATCTTGTCAGCCCCAGCATTTT. Protein: CATSDCTGGASCQPQHF.

The chain has TRBV27 and TRBJ1-1; perhaps TRBD1 as D (5 bases). The CDR3 contains 13 residues. The germline V gene encodes CDR1 MNHEY and CDR2 SMNVEV (reference sequence). Between the trimmed V and J ends, which lost 2 bases and 8 bases, there was a span of 12 bases. CDR3 nucleotide sequence: TGTGCCAGCAGTTTAAGGGGATCCCCCGAAGCTTTCTTT. This codes for CASSLRGSPEAFF.

The rearrangement uses TRBV5-1 and TRBJ1-4; D remains unclear. Germline CDR1 reads SGHRS; CDR2 reads YFSETQ. V was trimmed by 5 bases and J by 2 bases, leaving 13 bases between them. The CDR3 is made up of 15 amino acids. CDR3 sequence (DNA): TGCGCCAGCAGGCTGATTATCGGGACTAATGAAAAACTGTTTTTT. Protein: CASRLIIGTNEKLFF.

This clone was picked up a small number of times. V usage is TRBV19 and J usage is TRBJ2-7, with D perhaps TRBD2 (5 bases). The CDR3 spans 15 residues. Between the trimmed V and J ends, which lost 5 bases and 4 bases, there was a span of 18 bases. Germline V gene sequence: CDR1 LNHDA, CDR2 SQIVND (reference sequence). CDR3 residues: CASSAPSGVSYEQYF. The CDR3 DNA reads as TGTGCCAGTAGTGCCCCCTCCGGGGTATCGTACGAGCAGTACTTC. The whole variable domain, filled in from reference TRBV19 and TRBJ2-7, reads DGGITQSPKYLFRKEGQNVTLSCEQNLNHDAMYWYRQDPGQGLRLIYYSQIVNDFQKGDIAEGYSVSREKKESFPLTVTSAQKNPTAFYLCASSAPSGVSYEQYFGPGTRLTVT.

This clone was observed a single time. The gene calls are TRBV9 and TRBJ1-3; 7 bases are a match to TRBD1. V gave up 3 bases and J gave up 1 base; unmatched junction bases: 4. The CDR3 totals 15 residues. Germline CDR1 reads SGDLS; CDR2 reads YYNGEE. CDR3 in amino acids: CASSAGQSSGNTIYF. CDR3 sequence (DNA): TGTGCCAGCAGCGCGGGACAGTCTTCTGGAAACACCATATATTTT.

The chain combines TRBV10-2 with TRBJ2-7; 10 nucleotides agree with TRBD1. J lost 4 bases, V lost 3 bases, and 9 bases had no gene match. Germline CDR1 is WSHSY and CDR2 is SAAADI. There are 16 residues in the CDR3. In DNA form, the CDR3 reads TGCGCCAGCAGTGAAACATGGACAGGGGGGCTTTACGAGCAGTACTTC. This codes for CASSETWTGGLYEQYF.

V usage is TRBV5-5 and J usage is TRBJ1-2, with 11 bases lining up with TRBD1. Germline assignment: CDR1 SGHKS and CDR2 YYEKEE (reference sequence). With 8 bases clipped from V and 7 bases from J, the junction kept 10 bases outside the gene matches. The CDR3 sequence is 14 residues long. CDR3 nucleotide sequence: TGTGCCAGTCACCAGGGACAGGGGGACCCTGGCTACACCTTC. It translates to CASHQGQGDPGYTF.

The chain couples TRBV19 to TRBJ2-7; D possibly corresponds to TRBD1 (6 bases). V dropped 4 bases and J dropped 4 bases, with 17 bases sitting between them. This CDR3 comprises 15 residues. CDR1 and CDR2 from the germline V gene are LNHDA and SQIVND (reference sequence). The CDR3: CASSRGGREGYEQYF. CDR3 nucleotide sequence: TGTGCCAGTAGTAGAGGGGGACGGGAAGGGTACGAGCAGTACTTC.

The chain links TRBV6-6 to TRBJ2-3, with TRBD1 as a possible D gene (5 bases). Trimming left V 10 bases short and J 9 bases short, with 11 bases between. Looked up from germline, CDR1 is MNHNY and CDR2 is SVGAGI (reference sequence). This CDR3 comprises 10 residues. The CDR3 spells CATQGATQYF. The CDR3 nucleotides read TGTGCCACCCAGGGCGCCACGCAGTATTTT.

The CDR3 region is CASSYRDRGNYGYTF. The CDR3 DNA follows: TGTGCCAGCAGTTACCGGGACAGGGGTAACTATGGCTACACCTTC. The V gene is TRBV28, the J gene TRBJ1-2; 10 nucleotides agree with TRBD1. The CDR3 spans 15 residues. Unmatched junction bases numbered 3, after V lost 4 bases and J lost 1 base. Germline CDR1 and CDR2: MDHEN and SYDVKM.

About this clone itself: The identical CDR3 is also encoded by other nucleotide sequences in the sample. This chain uses TRBV5-1 with TRBJ2-7; the match to TRBD2 covers 11 bases. Germline CDR1 reads SGHRS; CDR2 reads YFSETQ. The ends lost 5 bases at V and 6 bases at J; junction bases unmatched: 10. The CDR3 covers 15 residues. The CDR3 DNA reads as TGCGCCAGCAGTGGAGTAGCGGGAGGGCCCCCCGAGCAGTACTTC. Its translation is CASSGVAGGPPEQYF.

V and J are TRBV13 and TRBJ1-6, with 10 bases identical to TRBD1. V gave up 3 bases and J gave up 10 bases; unmatched junction bases: 9. From germline, CDR1 is PRHDT and CDR2 FYEKMQ (reference sequence). The CDR3 sequence is 16 residues long. The CDR3 sequence is CASSFLGTGERSPLHF. In nucleotides, the CDR3 is TGTGCCAGCAGCTTCCTCGGGACAGGGGAAAGGTCACCCCTCCACTTT.

The gene calls are TRBV29-1 and TRBJ2-1; D is perhaps TRBD2 (6 bases). This CDR3 is 12 amino acids long. V lost 6 bases and J 6 bases, leaving 12 bases between the germline ends. Germline values: CDR1 SQVTM, CDR2 ANQGSEA. The CDR3 loop is CSVTVGLNEQFF. In DNA form, the CDR3 reads TGCAGCGTGACAGTGGGACTCAATGAGCAGTTCTTC.

The rearrangement links TRBV2 to TRBJ2-6, with TRBD2 matching 7 bases. CDR3 length: 16 residues. Germline V gene lookup returns CDR1 SNHLY and CDR2 FYNNEI. Losses at the gene ends were 4 bases for V and 4 bases for J; bases not matched to a gene: 7. CDR3 DNA sequence: TGTGCCAGCAGTGGACTCGCAGCGGGGGGGGCCAACGTCCTGACTTTC. Its protein is CASSGLAAGGANVLTF.

This chain connects TRBV3-1 (or the pseudogene TRBV3-2) to TRBJ2-6; D might be TRBD2 (5 bases). The V gene's germline CDR1 is LGHDT and CDR2 YNNKEL (reference sequence). The CDR3 has 15 residues. The ends were cut back, 5 bases at V and 0 bases at J, with 8 bases in the middle. Written as DNA, the CDR3 is TGTGCCAGCAGCTCCACTAGCTCTGGGGCCAACGTCCTGACTTTC. Its translation is CASSSTSSGANVLTF.

V usage is TRBV27 and J usage is TRBJ2-5; D is possibly TRBD2 (5 bases). Trimming cost V 7 bases and J 0 bases, with 9 bases left between them. CDR3 length equals 13 residues. The germline CDR1 and CDR2 sequences are MNHEY and SMNVEV (reference sequence). The CDR3 loop is CASMSGNQETQYF. In DNA form, the CDR3 reads TGTGCCAGCATGTCCGGGAACCAAGAGACCCAGTACTTC.

The chain is built from TRBV4-3 and TRBJ1-1; D might be TRBD1 (6 bases). Germline V CDR1 and CDR2: LGHNA, YSLEER. Trimming removed 4 bases at V and 3 bases at J, with 15 bases between. CDR3 length equals 15 residues. The CDR3 sequence is CASSLSGAGDTEAFF. The CDR3 bases are TGCGCCAGCAGCCTTTCAGGGGCCGGAGACACTGAAGCTTTCTTT.

The chain is built from TRBV25-1 and TRBJ2-1; TRBD2 matches at 10 bases. With V trimmed by 7 bases and J by 2 bases, 5 bases remained unmatched. The germline CDR1 and CDR2 sequences are MGHDK and SYGVNS. This CDR3 comprises 15 residues. The CDR3 here is CASTLTSGAYNEQFF. CDR3 DNA sequence: TGTGCCAGCACCCTCACTAGCGGGGCCTACAATGAGCAGTTCTTC.

The chain joins TRBV27 to TRBJ2-7; a possible D gene is TRBD1 (6 bases). The CDR3 extends over 14 amino acids. The germline gives CDR1 MNHEY, CDR2 SMNVEV (reference sequence). Trimming shortened V by 2 bases and J by 6 bases, and 14 bases separated the two germline ends. As DNA, the CDR3 is TGTGCCAGCAGTTTAAGTCAGGGGAGCTCCGAGCAGTACTTC. It codes for CASSLSQGSSEQYF.